This T cell receptor (beta chain) is drawn from a study of T cell repertoires in cytomegalovirus infection. Turning to this clonotype: Its antigen is as yet unknown.

CDR3 size: 15 residues. The germline V gene has CDR1 MNHNS and CDR2 SASEGT. Between the trimmed V and J ends, which lost 2 bases and 1 base, there was a span of 10 bases. A single record per CDR3 protein comes from TCRdb applying MiXCR to the reads. The sample has roughly 310,000 distinct CDR3 sequences, 25% to 30% seen once. The TCR was taken from a human donor in good health (CMV status not recorded). Some clones in this sample may be carry-over from other donors' samples. V and J are TRBV6-1 and TRBJ2-3, with D perhaps matching TRBD2 (6 bases). The specimen was cultured PBMCs, collected from culture after CMV antigen stimulation. The CDR3 nucleotides are TGTGCCAGCAGTGAATTAGGAGGGGGCACAGATACGCAGTATTTT. Its translation: CASSELGGGTDTQYF.